This T cell receptor (beta chain) was sequenced in a study of patients and donors after allogeneic stem cell transplantation. TCRdb passed the RT-PCR reads through MiXCR, listing each CDR3 protein once. The top ten hold roughly 30% of the sample, which has 90,000 to 120,000 distinct CDR3 sequences, 35% seen once. Trimming cost V 4 bases and J 7 bases; bases outside gene matches: 8. The CDR3 runs 15 residues. CDR1 and CDR2 from the germline V gene are SGHRS and YFSETQ. The rearrangement joins TRBV5-1 to TRBJ2-2; 9 bases are shared with TRBD1. The clonotype comes from a human donor who was either an allogeneic HSCT recipient or a stem cell or donor lymphocyte infusion donor (not recorded which). It is not recorded whose cells these are; they may come from a transplant donor. Sequencing was done on a sample of blood, either unsorted or a sorted T cell fraction (not recorded which). CDR3 amino acids: CASSLRDRVDGELFF. CDR3 nucleotide sequence: TGCGCCAGCAGCCTCCGGGACAGGGTAGACGGGGAGCTGTTTTTT.